The clone carrying this T cell receptor beta chain was counted a few times. The antigen is unknown. The study reverse transcribed the entire isolated RNA, so it sequenced expressed TCRB transcripts. The protocol was immunoSEQ multiplex PCR, while the TCRdb copy is restricted to in-frame clones and leaves out a portion. The repertoire holds about 240,000 clones, with over 11% as singletons. The entry originates in a study of beta chain features in type 1 diabetes. There are 14 residues in the CDR3. The V end was cut by 5 bases, the J end by 1 base, with 10 bases between. The germline gives CDR1 SEHNR, CDR2 FQNEAQ (reference sequence). Study-wide results and caveats: Type 1 diabetes patients had moderately but significantly shorter TCRB CDR3s in all four CD4+ subsets.

This TCR was sampled from a man aged 30-40 years with type 1 diabetes. Sequenced input: naive CD4+ T cells from blood. This chain joins TRBV7-9 and TRBJ2-3; unclear D gene. CDR3 nucleotides: TGTGCCAGCAGCCTCAATGCGGGCACAGATACGCAGTATTTT. Amino acids: CASSLNAGTDTQYF.